The next 30 T cell receptor beta chains were all read from a single sample in a study of blood T cell repertoires in COVID-19. Clones were read by immunoSEQ multiplex PCR, and TCRdb kept only the in-frame ones, dropping some. Among approximately 500,000 clones listed, 85% to 90% were seen once. The sequencing sample was made of peripheral blood. The receptors originated from a man aged 18 to 30 with COVID-19, enrolled during active disease.

This chain uses TRBV19 with TRBJ1-2, with D possibly TRBD1 on 5 matching bases. The V end lost 9 bases, the J end lost 5 bases, and 16 bases lay between the germline ends. This CDR3 is built from 13 residues. Germline assignment: CDR1 LNHDA and CDR2 SQIVND (reference sequence). This CDR3 is CARLAPGSYGYTF. CDR3 in DNA: TGTGCCAGACTAGCGCCAGGGTCTTATGGCTACACCTTC.

The chain couples TRBV18 to TRBJ2-1; D unclear. CDR3 length: 12 residues. From germline, CDR1 is KGHSH and CDR2 LQKENI. Trimming pared 5 bases from V and 8 bases from J, leaving 10 bases between. CDR3 sequence (DNA): TGTGCCAGCTCATCTAGACGGGATGAGCAGTTCTTC. Translated: CASSSRRDEQFF. The entire variable domain, with the rest obtained from reference TRBV18 and TRBJ2-1, is as follows: NAGVMQNPRHLVRRRGQEARLRCSPMKGHSHVYWYRQLPEEGLKFMVYLQKENIIDESGMPKERFSAEFPKEGPSILRIQQVVRGDSAAYFCASSSRRDEQFFGPGTRLTVL.

The chain carries TRBV4-2 and TRBJ2-7, with 12 bases matching TRBD1. The germline CDR1 and CDR2 sequences are LGHNA and YNFKEQ. CDR3 length: 16 residues. J lost 4 bases, V lost 1 base, and 5 bases had no gene match. The CDR3 region has the DNA TGTGCCAGCAGCCAAGCCGGGGGACAGGGGGCTTACGAGCAGTACTTC. It codes for CASSQAGGQGAYEQYF.

CDR3 sequence reads: CASSRPRERGTEAFF. CDR3 bases: TGTGCCAGTAGCCGCCCCAGGGAAAGGGGCACTGAAGCTTTCTTT. The chain couples TRBV19 to TRBJ1-1, with a tentative D call TRBD1 (5 bases). There are 15 residues in the CDR3. Trimming took 6 bases from V and 4 from J, leaving 18 bases between them. The germline V gene encodes CDR1 LNHDA and CDR2 SQIVND (reference sequence).

Of note for this clone: This CDR3 is also generated by other DNA sequences in the sample. This sequence joins TRBV3-1 (or the pseudogene TRBV3-2) and TRBJ2-7; D remains unclear. V dropped 0 bases and J dropped 0 bases, with 6 bases sitting between them. CDR3 length: 14 amino acids. Germline values: CDR1 LGHDT, CDR2 YNNKEL (reference sequence). The CDR3 sequence is CASSQDPSSYEQYF. DNA for the CDR3: TGTGCCAGCAGCCAAGATCCCAGCTCCTACGAGCAGTACTTC.

This chain joins TRBV4-1 and TRBJ2-1, with 14 bases aligning to TRBD2. The CDR3 is made up of 18 amino acids. The germline CDR1 and CDR2 sequences are MGHRA and YSYEKL. J gave up 8 bases and V 2 bases, and 11 bases lay outside the gene matches. The CDR3 sequence is CASSQIQGTSGRIYEQFF. The CDR3 region has the DNA TGCGCCAGCAGCCAAATTCAAGGGACTAGCGGGAGAATCTATGAGCAGTTCTTC.

The chain employs TRBV9 and TRBJ2-7; 7 bases are a match to TRBD2. This CDR3 spans 15 amino acids. Trimming took 0 bases from V and 0 from J; bases not matched to a gene: 3. Germline CDR1 SGDLS, CDR2 YYNGEE. Here the CDR3 DNA reads TGTGCCAGCAGCGTAGGCCAGCGGGGCTCCTACGAGCAGTACTTC. Translating gives CASSVGQRGSYEQYF.

The gene calls are TRBV12-3 or TRBV12-4 and TRBJ1-6, with unresolved D. This CDR3 is built from 12 residues. Trimming took 2 bases from V and 9 from J, leaving 5 bases between them. This chain's CDR3 is CASSLNSSPLHF. The CDR3 DNA sequence: TGTGCCAGCAGTTTAAACAGTTCACCCCTCCACTTT.

In this sample, this clone turned up once. This chain links TRBV7-2 with TRBJ1-2; D possibly corresponds to TRBD1 (5 bases). This CDR3 region has 13 residues. Trimming shortened V by 1 base and J by 7 bases, and 10 bases separated the two germline ends. Germline V lookup: CDR1 SGHTA, CDR2 FQGNSA. The DNA of the CDR3 is TGTGCCAGCAGCTTAGGGGGCGGCCTTGGCTACACCTTC. It codes for CASSLGGGLGYTF.

The chain joins TRBV9 to TRBJ2-1, with 9 bases that match TRBD2. This CDR3 contains 16 residues. V lost 3 bases and J lost 1; bases outside the gene matches: 5. CDR1 is SGDLS and CDR2 is YYNGEE in the germline V gene. CDR3 sequence reads: CASSARTSASYNEQFF. The CDR3 DNA sequence: TGTGCCAGCAGCGCCCGGACTAGCGCTTCCTACAATGAGCAGTTCTTC.

The chain couples TRBV19 to TRBJ2-7; perhaps TRBD2 as D (6 bases). Germline V gene data show CDR1 as LNHDA and CDR2 as SQIVND (reference sequence). V gave up 5 bases and J gave up 0 bases, with 11 bases separating them. This CDR3 is 14 amino acids long. The CDR3 region has the DNA TGTGCCAGTAGTTACAGCGGGTCCTCCTACGAGCAGTACTTC. Translation gives CASSYSGSSYEQYF.

This chain uses TRBV7-9 with TRBJ1-1; TRBD1 matches at 10 bases. Germline loops: CDR1 SEHNR, CDR2 FQNEAQ (reference sequence). Losses at the gene ends were 6 bases for V and 0 bases for J; bases not matched to a gene: 4. The CDR3 length is 15 residues. The CDR3 sequence is CASRSGTGVNTEAFF. DNA of the CDR3: TGTGCCAGCAGATCCGGGACAGGGGTGAACACTGAAGCTTTCTTT.

The chain combines TRBV28 with TRBJ1-2, with 8 bases identical to TRBD1. Germline CDR1 reads MDHEN; CDR2 reads SYDVKM. V trimming: 5 bases; J trimming: 7 bases; junction bases outside the gene matches: 15. This CDR3 contains 16 residues. In DNA, the CDR3 is TGTGCCAGCAGTCCGACTACCGGGACAGGCTTAGGTGGCTACACCTTC. Amino acids: CASSPTTGTGLGGYTF.

The J gene is TRBJ2-3, the V gene TRBV19; D is unclear. From germline, CDR1 is LNHDA and CDR2 SQIVND (reference sequence). The CDR3 is made up of 13 amino acids. Trimming removed 5 bases from V and 6 bases from J, with 12 bases in between. The CDR3 reads CASSLTPRDTQYF. CDR3 nucleotides: TGTGCCAGTAGTCTTACACCGAGGGATACGCAGTATTTT.

J is TRBJ1-1 and V is TRBV10-3, with a tentative D call TRBD1 (5 bases). Germline CDR1 reads ENHRY; CDR2 reads SYGVKD. This CDR3 is 15 amino acids long. V was clipped by 1 base and J by 1 base, with 10 bases between them. This chain's CDR3 is CAISEYRFRNTEAFF. DNA for the CDR3: TGTGCCATCAGTGAGTACAGGTTTAGGAACACTGAAGCTTTCTTT.

This rearrangement joins TRBV10-2 to TRBJ2-7, with 10 bases lining up with TRBD2. Germline V gives CDR1 WSHSY, CDR2 SAAADI. The CDR3 covers 15 residues. V trimming: 2 bases; J trimming: 2 bases; junction bases outside the gene matches: 3. The CDR3 nucleotides are TGCGCCAGCAGTGAGGGACTAGCGGTCCCCTACGAGCAGTACTTC. This translates into CASSEGLAVPYEQYF.

This chain joins TRBV2 and TRBJ1-6, with TRBD1 matching 9 bases. J lost 8 bases, V lost 5 bases, and 4 bases had no gene match. Germline CDR1 SNHLY, CDR2 FYNNEI. This CDR3 region has 14 residues. Here the CDR3 DNA reads TGTGCCAGCAGTCCCAGGACAGGGGATTCACCCCTCCACTTT. Its translation: CASSPRTGDSPLHF.

The V and J genes are TRBV4-2 and TRBJ2-4; possibly TRBD2 for D (5 bases). Trimming shortened V by 3 bases and J by 6 bases, and 12 bases separated the two germline ends. CDR1 and CDR2 from the germline V gene are LGHNA and YNFKEQ. The CDR3 is 14 residues long. CDR3 region: CASSHVSGVNIQYF. The CDR3 DNA follows: TGTGCCAGCAGCCACGTCAGCGGAGTAAACATTCAGTACTTC.

The V gene is TRBV13, the J gene TRBJ2-5; TRBD2 agrees at 8 bases. The CDR3 is 14 residues long. Germline V gene data show CDR1 as PRHDT and CDR2 as FYEKMQ (reference sequence). J was trimmed by 6 bases and V by 5 bases; bases with no gene match: 8. CDR3 protein: CASSRAGVVQTQYF. Written as DNA, the CDR3 is TGTGCCAGCAGCAGAGCGGGAGTGGTTCAGACCCAGTACTTC.

This clone has a single count. This chain joins TRBV23-1 and TRBJ2-3; tentatively, D is TRBD1 (6 bases). TRBV23-1 is classed as an ORF, of uncertain function. The CDR3 totals 16 residues. The V end lost 2 bases, the J end lost 0 bases, and 12 bases lay between the germline ends. The CDR3 nucleotides read TGCGCCAGCAGTCAAGAGCGGACAGTAAGCACAGATACGCAGTATTTT. It yields the protein CASSQERTVSTDTQYF.

The chain employs TRBV10-1 and TRBJ2-5; TRBD1 might be the D (6 bases). The CDR3 totals 14 residues. Looked up from germline, CDR1 is WNHNN and CDR2 is SYGVQD (reference sequence). V dropped 2 bases and J dropped 5 bases, with 12 bases sitting between them. The CDR3 spells CASSEAQGFETQYF. CDR3 DNA: TGCGCCAGCAGTGAGGCACAGGGTTTTGAGACCCAGTACTTC.

This chain links TRBV3-1 (or the pseudogene TRBV3-2) with TRBJ2-5; TRBD1 might be the D (6 bases). V was clipped by 0 bases and J by 13 bases, with 15 bases between them. The CDR3 runs 13 residues. Germline lookup yields CDR1 LGHDT and CDR2 YNNKEL (reference sequence). DNA of the CDR3: TGTGCCAGCAGCCAAGATGGGGGCAGTCCGGGGTACTTC. Translation gives CASSQDGGSPGYF.

V gene TRBV6-7 combines with J gene TRBJ1-1, with D unresolved. TRBV6-7 is given ORF status, its function remaining uncertain. CDR3 length equals 12 residues. The V end lost 3 bases, the J end lost 5 bases, and 7 bases lay between the germline ends. The CDR3 coding sequence is TGTGCCAGCAGTTATTTACGGACTGAAGCTTTCTTT. It is translated as CASSYLRTEAFF.

The J gene is TRBJ2-7, the V gene TRBV19; possible D gene TRBD1, 6 bases. V lost 6 bases to trimming and J lost 0 bases, with 18 bases between them. Germline assignment: CDR1 LNHDA and CDR2 SQIVND (reference sequence). The CDR3 length is 16 residues. In DNA form, the CDR3 reads TGTGCCAGTAGCTCCCTGATTCGGGACATCTCCTACGAGCAGTACTTC. The encoded protein is CASSSLIRDISYEQYF.

The CDR3 reads CASSQSPGHNEAFF. The CDR3 coding sequence is TGTGCCAGCAGCCAGTCACCGGGACACAATGAAGCTTTCTTT. This chain connects TRBV3-1 (or the pseudogene TRBV3-2) to TRBJ1-1, with D possibly matching TRBD1 (6 bases). CDR3 length equals 14 residues. Trimming took 3 bases from V and 7 from J, leaving 15 bases between them. CDR1 and CDR2 (germline): LGHDT, YNNKEL (reference sequence).

This sequence joins TRBV6-1 and TRBJ2-1; the D gene is possibly TRBD1 (6 bases). The CDR3 loop spans 16 amino acids. CDR1 is MNHNS and CDR2 is SASEGT in the germline V gene. Trimming shortened V by 3 bases and J by 4 bases, and 16 bases separated the two germline ends. The CDR3 loop reads CASSDPWGQGYNEQFF. The CDR3 region has the DNA TGTGCCAGCAGTGACCCTTGGGGGCAGGGGTACAATGAGCAGTTCTTC.

This chain connects TRBV2 to TRBJ2-3, with a tentative D call TRBD1 (7 bases). Trimming removed 8 bases at V and 2 bases at J, with 14 bases between. In germline, CDR1 is SNHLY, CDR2 FYNNEI. CDR3 length: 14 residues. The CDR3 spells CASVAGGITDTQYF. The CDR3 nucleotides are TGTGCCAGCGTAGCAGGGGGGATCACAGATACGCAGTATTTT.

This chain links TRBV28 with TRBJ1-5; D perhaps matches TRBD1 (6 bases). CDR1 MDHEN and CDR2 SYDVKM come from the germline V gene. V shed 6 bases and J shed 0 bases, with 12 bases lying between them. The CDR3 is 15 residues long. CDR3 bases: TGTGCCAGCAGACCAACAGGGACTAGCAATCAGCCCCAGCATTTT. Protein sequence: CASRPTGTSNQPQHF. The entire variable domain, with the rest obtained from reference TRBV28 and TRBJ1-5, is as follows: DVKVTQSSRYLVKRTGEKVFLECVQDMDHENMFWYRQDPGLGLRLIYFSYDVKMKEKGDIPEGYSVSREKKERFSLILESASTNQTSMYLCASRPTGTSNQPQHFGDGTRLSIL.

V is TRBV6-5 and J is TRBJ2-7, with TRBD2 as a possible D gene (6 bases). The CDR3 covers 13 residues. The germline CDR1 and CDR2 sequences are MNHEY and SVGAGI. V lost 7 bases and J 0 bases, leaving 10 bases between the germline ends. Here the CDR3 DNA reads TGTGCCAGCACGTCCGGGAGCTCCTACGAGCAGTACTTC. Translation gives CASTSGSSYEQYF.

The J gene is TRBJ2-7, the V gene TRBV5-4; D remains unclear. Germline-derived CDR1 and CDR2 are SGHNT and YYREEE (reference sequence). V was trimmed by 0 bases and J by 3 bases, leaving 7 bases between them. This CDR3 is built from 13 residues. The CDR3 DNA reads TGTGCCAGCAGCTTGGATACAAACTACGAGCAGTACTTC. Amino acids: CASSLDTNYEQYF.